These 9 T cell receptor beta chains originate from one sample sequenced in a study of blood T cell repertoires in COVID-19. Repertoires were generated with immunoSEQ multiplex PCR, while TCRdb's copy carries only in-frame clones and drops some. The sample yields nearly 200,000 clones, about 90% seen once. The sample was PBMCs or T cells enriched from blood (not recorded which). These TCRs come from a woman between 18 and 29 years old who had recovered from COVID-19.

The chain recombines TRBV29-1 with TRBJ2-7, with 11 bases matching TRBD1. The V segment lost 2 bases and the J segment 3 bases; nucleotides outside the gene matches: 12. CDR1 is SQVTM and CDR2 is ANQGSEA in the germline V gene. The CDR3 is made up of 17 amino acids. CDR3 nucleotide sequence: TGCAGCGTTGAACCAATATCACCGGGACAGGGGGTCTACGAGCAGTACTTC. This sequence encodes CSVEPISPGQGVYEQYF.

This clone was seen a handful of times. DNA of the CDR3: TGCAGTGCTAGTTACGGGGGATACTCCTACAATGAGCAGTTCTTC. This gives the protein CSASYGGYSYNEQFF. This chain joins TRBV20-1 and TRBJ2-1, with D perhaps TRBD2 (6 bases). This CDR3 region has 15 residues. CDR1 and CDR2 from the germline V gene are DFQATT and SNEGSKA (reference sequence). Trimming pared 3 bases from V and 0 bases from J, leaving 12 bases between.

This chain joins TRBV4-2 and TRBJ2-1; 12 bases agree with TRBD2. V lost 4 bases and J lost 2; bases outside the gene matches: 3. The V gene's germline CDR1 is LGHNA and CDR2 YNFKEQ. The CDR3 is 16 amino acids. CDR3 sequence (DNA): TGTGCCAGCAGCCTGTGGACTAGCGGGACCTACAATGAGCAGTTCTTC. Its protein is CASSLWTSGTYNEQFF.

The J gene is TRBJ2-7, the V gene TRBV10-2, with TRBD1 matching 7 bases. From germline, CDR1 is WSHSY and CDR2 SAAADI. V gave up 0 bases and J gave up 3 bases; unmatched junction bases: 8. The CDR3 runs 16 residues. DNA for the CDR3: TGCGCCAGCAGTGAGTCGTATGGGACAGAGAACTACGAGCAGTACTTC. Translated, it gives CASSESYGTENYEQYF.

This clone was recorded many times. The chain employs TRBV9 and TRBJ1-2; the match to TRBD1 covers 11 bases. Germline CDR1 and CDR2: SGDLS and YYNGEE. V lost 5 bases, J lost 8 bases, and 8 bases stayed unmatched. This CDR3 has 14 amino acids. The CDR3: CASSTGQGAYGYTF. CDR3 DNA: TGTGCCAGCAGTACCGGACAGGGGGCATACGGCTACACCTTC.

The CDR3: CASSDMWGPYGYTF. The CDR3 DNA is TGTGCCAGCAGCGATATGTGGGGGCCCTATGGCTACACCTTC. The chain combines TRBV6-5 with TRBJ1-2; a weak D match, TRBD1 (6 bases). V was pared by 6 bases and J by 4 bases, with 15 bases between. The CDR3 contains 14 residues. Per the germline V gene, CDR1 is MNHEY and CDR2 is SVGAGI.

The chain employs TRBV7-9 and TRBJ2-1; TRBD1 matches 12 bases. Germline CDR1 and CDR2: SEHNR and FQNEAQ (reference sequence). This CDR3 region has 16 residues. Germline trimming cut 2 bases from V and 8 bases from J; bases unmatched to any gene: 7. The CDR3 DNA sequence: TGTGCCAGCAGCTTAAGAGTGGGGACAGGGGGCGATGAGCAGTTCTTC. This sequence encodes CASSLRVGTGGDEQFF.

This clone occurred a few times. The V gene is TRBV2, the J gene TRBJ1-6; D is perhaps TRBD1 (5 bases). The CDR3 has 15 residues. CDR1 is SNHLY, CDR2 FYNNEI, per germline. Between the trimmed V and J ends, which lost 6 bases and 8 bases, there was a span of 17 bases. CDR3 residues: CASRLAGYIDSPLHF. CDR3 DNA sequence: TGTGCCAGCAGACTCGCAGGGTATATAGATTCACCCCTCCACTTT.

This clone was seen a single time. The rearrangement uses TRBV5-4 and TRBJ1-6; D remains unclear. Germline loops: CDR1 SGHNT, CDR2 YYREEE (reference sequence). Deletions cut 0 bases from V and 7 bases from J, with 8 bases between. This CDR3 region has 14 residues. CDR3 amino acids: CASSLEAGNSPLHF. The CDR3 bases are TGTGCCAGCAGCTTGGAGGCAGGCAATTCACCCCTCCACTTT.